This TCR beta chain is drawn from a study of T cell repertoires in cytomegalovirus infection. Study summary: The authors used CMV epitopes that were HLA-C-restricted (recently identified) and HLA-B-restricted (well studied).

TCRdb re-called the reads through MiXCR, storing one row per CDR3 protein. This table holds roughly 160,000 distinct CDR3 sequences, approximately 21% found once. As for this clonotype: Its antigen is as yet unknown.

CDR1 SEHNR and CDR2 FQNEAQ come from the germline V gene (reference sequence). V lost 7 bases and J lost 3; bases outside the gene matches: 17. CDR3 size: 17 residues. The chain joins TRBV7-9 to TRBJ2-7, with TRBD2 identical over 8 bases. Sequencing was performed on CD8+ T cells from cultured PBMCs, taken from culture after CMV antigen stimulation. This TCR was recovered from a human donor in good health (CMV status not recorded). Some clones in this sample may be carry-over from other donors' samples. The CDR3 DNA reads TGTGCCAGCATCCCTTCAACTCACGGGGGGGATATCTACGAGCAGTACTTC. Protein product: CASIPSTHGGDIYEQYF. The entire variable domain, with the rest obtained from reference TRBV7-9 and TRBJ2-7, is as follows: DTGVSQNPRHKITKRGQNVTFRCDPISEHNRLYWYRQTLGQGPEFLTYFQNEAQLEKSRLLSDRFSAERPKGSFSTLEIQRTEQGDSAMYLCASIPSTHGGDIYEQYFGPGTRLTVT.